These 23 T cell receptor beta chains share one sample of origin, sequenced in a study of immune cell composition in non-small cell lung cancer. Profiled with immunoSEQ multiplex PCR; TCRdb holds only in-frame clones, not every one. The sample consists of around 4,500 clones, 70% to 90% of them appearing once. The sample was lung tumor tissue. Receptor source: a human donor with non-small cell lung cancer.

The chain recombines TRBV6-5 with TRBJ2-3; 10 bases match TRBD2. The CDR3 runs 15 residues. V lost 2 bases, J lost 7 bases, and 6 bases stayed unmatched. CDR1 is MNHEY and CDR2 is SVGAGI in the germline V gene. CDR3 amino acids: CASSYQGLALNTQYF. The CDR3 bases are TGTGCCAGCAGTTACCAGGGACTAGCGCTTAATACGCAGTATTTT.

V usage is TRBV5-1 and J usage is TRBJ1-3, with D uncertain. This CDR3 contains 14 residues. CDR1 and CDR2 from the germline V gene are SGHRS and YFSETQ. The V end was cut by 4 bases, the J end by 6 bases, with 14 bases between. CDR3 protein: CASSNAETPNTIYF. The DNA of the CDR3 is TGCGCCAGCAGCAACGCCGAAACTCCAAACACCATATATTTT.

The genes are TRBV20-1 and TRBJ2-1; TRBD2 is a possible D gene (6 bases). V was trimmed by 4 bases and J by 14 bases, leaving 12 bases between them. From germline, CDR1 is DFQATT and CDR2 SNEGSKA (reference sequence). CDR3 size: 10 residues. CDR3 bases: TGCAGTGCTAAACGGGACTTCGAGTTCTTC. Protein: CSAKRDFEFF.

CDR3 residues: CASSRAPGNEQFF. CDR3 DNA: TGTGCCAGCTCCCGCGCCCCAGGCAATGAGCAGTTCTTC. V gene TRBV6-1 combines with J gene TRBJ2-1; D uncertain. The CDR3 length is 13 residues. V was clipped by 8 bases and J by 6 bases, with 14 bases between them. From germline, CDR1 is MNHNS and CDR2 SASEGT.

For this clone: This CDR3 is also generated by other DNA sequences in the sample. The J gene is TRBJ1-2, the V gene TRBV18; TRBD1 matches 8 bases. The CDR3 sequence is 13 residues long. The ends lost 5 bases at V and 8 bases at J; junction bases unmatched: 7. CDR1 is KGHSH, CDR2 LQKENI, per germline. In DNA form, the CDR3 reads TGTGCCAGCTCAGCCGGGACAGGAGGCGGCTACACCTTC. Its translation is CASSAGTGGGYTF.

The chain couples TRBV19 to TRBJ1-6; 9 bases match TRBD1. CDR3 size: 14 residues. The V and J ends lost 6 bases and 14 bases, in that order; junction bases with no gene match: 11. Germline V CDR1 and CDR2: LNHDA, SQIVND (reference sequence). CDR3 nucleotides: TGTGCCAGTAGAACTCGGGACAGGGAATGGTCCCTCCACTTT. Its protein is CASRTRDREWSLHF.

CDR3 amino acids: CASSLGTPPDTQYF. The CDR3 DNA reads TGTGCCAGCAGCTTAGGGACTCCGCCAGATACGCAGTATTTT. This chain joins TRBV7-3 and TRBJ2-3; D perhaps matches TRBD2 (6 bases). V was trimmed by 2 bases and J by 4 bases, leaving 10 bases between them. CDR1 is SGHTA and CDR2 is FQGTGA in the germline V gene. The CDR3 is 14 residues long.

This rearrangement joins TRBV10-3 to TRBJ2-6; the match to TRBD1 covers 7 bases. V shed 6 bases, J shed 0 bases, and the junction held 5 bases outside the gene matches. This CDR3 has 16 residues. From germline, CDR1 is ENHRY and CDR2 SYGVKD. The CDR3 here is CAIRGGVRSGANVLTF. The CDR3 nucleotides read TGTGCCATCAGAGGGGGCGTACGCTCTGGGGCCAACGTCCTGACTTTC.

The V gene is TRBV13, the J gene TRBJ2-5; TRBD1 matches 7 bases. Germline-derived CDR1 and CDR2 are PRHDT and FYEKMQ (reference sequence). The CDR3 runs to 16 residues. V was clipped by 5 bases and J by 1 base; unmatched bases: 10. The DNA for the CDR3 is TGTGCCAGCAGCCTGAGGACAGGCAGCATCCAAGAGACCCAGTACTTC. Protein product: CASSLRTGSIQETQYF.

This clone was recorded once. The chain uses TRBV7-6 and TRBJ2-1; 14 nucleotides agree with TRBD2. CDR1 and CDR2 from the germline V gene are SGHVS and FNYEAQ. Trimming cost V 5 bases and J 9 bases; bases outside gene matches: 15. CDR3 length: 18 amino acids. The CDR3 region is CASSPTLVGTSGSGEQFF. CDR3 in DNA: TGTGCCAGCAGCCCCACACTTGTCGGGACTAGCGGGAGTGGTGAGCAGTTCTTC.

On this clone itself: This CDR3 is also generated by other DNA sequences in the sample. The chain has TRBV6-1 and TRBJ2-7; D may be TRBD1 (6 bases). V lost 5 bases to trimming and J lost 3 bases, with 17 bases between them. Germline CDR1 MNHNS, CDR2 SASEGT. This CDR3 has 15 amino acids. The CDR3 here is CASSSREQGYYEQYF. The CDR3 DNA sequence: TGTGCCAGCAGTTCACGGGAACAGGGCTACTACGAGCAGTACTTC.

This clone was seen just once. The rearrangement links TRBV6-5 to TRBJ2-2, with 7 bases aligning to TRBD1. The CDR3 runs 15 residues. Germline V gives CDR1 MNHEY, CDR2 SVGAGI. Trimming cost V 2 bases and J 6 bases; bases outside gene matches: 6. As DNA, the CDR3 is TGTGCCAGCAGTTACGCGCCCGGGACAGCCGGGGAGCTGTTTTTT. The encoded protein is CASSYAPGTAGELFF.

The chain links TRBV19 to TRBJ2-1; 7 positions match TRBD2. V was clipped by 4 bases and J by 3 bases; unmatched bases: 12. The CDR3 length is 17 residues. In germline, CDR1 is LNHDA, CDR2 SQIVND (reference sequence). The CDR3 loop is CASSRLGLESVYNEQFF. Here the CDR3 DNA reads TGTGCCAGTAGTAGACTCGGACTAGAGAGCGTCTACAATGAGCAGTTCTTC.

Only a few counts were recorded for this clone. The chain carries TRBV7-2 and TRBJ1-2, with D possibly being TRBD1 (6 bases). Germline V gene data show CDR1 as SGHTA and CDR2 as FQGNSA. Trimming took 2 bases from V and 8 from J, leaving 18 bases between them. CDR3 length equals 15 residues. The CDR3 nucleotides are TGTGCCAGCAGCTTAAAGGGGGGGACATTATTAGGCTACACCTTC. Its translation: CASSLKGGTLLGYTF.

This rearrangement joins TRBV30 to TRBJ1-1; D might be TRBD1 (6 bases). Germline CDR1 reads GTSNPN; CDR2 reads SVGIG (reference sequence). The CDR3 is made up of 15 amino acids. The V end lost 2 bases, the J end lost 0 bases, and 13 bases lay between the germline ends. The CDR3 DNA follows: TGTGCCTGGAGTCCACAGGGTGACCTGAACACTGAAGCTTTCTTT. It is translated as CAWSPQGDLNTEAFF. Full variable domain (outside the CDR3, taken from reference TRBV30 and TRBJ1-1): SQTIHQWPATLVQPVGSPLSLECTVEGTSNPNLYWYRQAAGRGLQLLFYSVGIGQISSEVPQNLSASRPQDRQFILSSKKLLLSDSGFYLCAWSPQGDLNTEAFFGQGTRLTVV.

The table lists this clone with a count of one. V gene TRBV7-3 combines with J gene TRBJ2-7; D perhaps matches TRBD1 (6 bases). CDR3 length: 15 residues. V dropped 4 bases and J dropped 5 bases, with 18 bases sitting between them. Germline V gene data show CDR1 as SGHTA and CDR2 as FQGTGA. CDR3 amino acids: CASSSQGERFDEQYF. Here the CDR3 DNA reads TGTGCCAGCAGCTCACAGGGAGAACGCTTCGACGAGCAGTACTTC.

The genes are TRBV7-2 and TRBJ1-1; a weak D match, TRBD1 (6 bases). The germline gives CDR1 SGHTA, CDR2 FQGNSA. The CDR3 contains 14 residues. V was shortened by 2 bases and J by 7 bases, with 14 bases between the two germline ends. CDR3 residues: CASSLLTGYIEAFF. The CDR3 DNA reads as TGTGCCAGCAGCTTACTTACAGGGTACATTGAAGCTTTCTTT.

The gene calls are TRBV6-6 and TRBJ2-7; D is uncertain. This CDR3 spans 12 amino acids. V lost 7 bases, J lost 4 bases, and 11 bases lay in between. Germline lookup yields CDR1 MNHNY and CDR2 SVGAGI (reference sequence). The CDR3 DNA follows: TGTGCCAGCAATGCCGACGGGTACGAGCAGTACTTC. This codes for CASNADGYEQYF.

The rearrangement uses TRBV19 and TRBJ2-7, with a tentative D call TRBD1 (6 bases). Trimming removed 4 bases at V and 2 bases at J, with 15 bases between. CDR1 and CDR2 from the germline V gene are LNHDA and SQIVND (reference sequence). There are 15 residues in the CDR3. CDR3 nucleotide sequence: TGTGCCAGTAGTAGCATACAGGGCCTCGCCTACGAGCAGTACTTC. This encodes CASSSIQGLAYEQYF.

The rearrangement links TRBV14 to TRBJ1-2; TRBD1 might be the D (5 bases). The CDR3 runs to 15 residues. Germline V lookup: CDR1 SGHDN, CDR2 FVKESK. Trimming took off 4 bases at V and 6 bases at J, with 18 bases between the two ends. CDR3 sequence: CASSPRTGPGDGYTF. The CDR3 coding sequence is TGTGCCAGCAGCCCGCGTACAGGTCCAGGCGATGGCTACACCTTC.

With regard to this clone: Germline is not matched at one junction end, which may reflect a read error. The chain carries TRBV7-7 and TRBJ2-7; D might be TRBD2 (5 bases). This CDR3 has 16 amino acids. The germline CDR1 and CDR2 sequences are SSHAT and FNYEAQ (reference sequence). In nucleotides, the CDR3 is TGTGCTAGCAGCCCCCGGGAAGGGAGAGGCGCCTACGAGCAGTACTTC. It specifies CASSPREGRGAYEQYF.

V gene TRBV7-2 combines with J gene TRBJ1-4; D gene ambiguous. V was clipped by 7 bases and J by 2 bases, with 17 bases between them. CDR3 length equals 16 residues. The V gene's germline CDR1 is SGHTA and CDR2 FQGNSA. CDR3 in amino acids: CASTPGGKRTNEKLFF. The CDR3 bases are TGTGCCAGCACCCCAGGCGGCAAGCGGACTAATGAAAAACTGTTTTTT.

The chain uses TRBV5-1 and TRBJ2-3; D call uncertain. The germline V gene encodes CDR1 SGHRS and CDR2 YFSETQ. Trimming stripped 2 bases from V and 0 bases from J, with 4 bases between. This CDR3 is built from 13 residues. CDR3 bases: TGCGCCAGCAGCTTCAGTAGCACAGATACGCAGTATTTT. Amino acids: CASSFSSTDTQYF.